This T cell receptor (beta chain) stems from a study of blood T cell repertoires in COVID-19. As for the study in general: Samples of COVID-19 (acute and convalescent) were obtained from the United States, Italy and Spain.

CDR1 is SGHRS and CDR2 is YFSETQ in the germline V gene. This CDR3 has 16 amino acids. Trimming cost V 3 bases and J 2 bases; bases outside gene matches: 7. Original methodology: Amplifying reference gene primers gave estimates of nucleated cell counts. TCRdb keeps only in-frame clones here, not all; method: immunoSEQ multiplex PCR. From that table come the V and J calls and clone size; the DNA was used to work out D and trimming. The repertoire consists of 130,000 to 150,000 clones, with about nine tenths occurring once and the leading ten covering over 9.5%. The sample taken for sequencing was peripheral blood. The chain carries TRBV5-1 and TRBJ2-2; 7 bases are shared with TRBD1. This TCR was recovered from a man in his fifties with active or convalescent COVID-19. CDR3: CASSYLNRGNTGELFF. The CDR3 bases are TGCGCCAGCAGCTACCTGAACAGGGGAAACACCGGGGAGCTGTTTTTT. The full variable domain, rest sourced from reference TRBV5-1 and TRBJ2-2, is KAGVTQTPRYLIKTRGQQVTLSCSPISGHRSVSWYQQTPGQGLQFLFEYFSETQRNKGNFPGRFSGRQFSNSRSEMNVSTLELGDSALYLCASSYLNRGNTGELFFGEGSRLTVL.